This T cell receptor (beta chain) originates from a study of blood T cell repertoires in COVID-19. Study details: The samples span acute and convalescent COVID-19 from the United States, Italy and Spain. Sample material is recorded as cDNA or gDNA derived from T cells, B-cell-depleted T cells, or PBMCs.

Using immunoSEQ multiplex PCR, the repertoire was profiled, and TCRdb retains in-frame clones only, with some absent. The data show 160,000 or so clones, roughly 80% seen once. This receptor was taken from a woman in her 70s with acute or convalescent COVID-19. The sequenced material came from peripheral blood.

Here the CDR3 reads CASSYVDSNTGELFF. The CDR3, as DNA: TGTGCCAGCAGTTACGTGGACAGTAACACCGGGGAGCTGTTTTTT. The chain employs TRBV6-5 and TRBJ2-2; the D gene is possibly TRBD1 (6 bases). The V gene's germline CDR1 is MNHEY and CDR2 SVGAGI. Trimming removed 2 bases from V and 2 bases from J, with 9 bases in between. The CDR3 extends over 15 amino acids.